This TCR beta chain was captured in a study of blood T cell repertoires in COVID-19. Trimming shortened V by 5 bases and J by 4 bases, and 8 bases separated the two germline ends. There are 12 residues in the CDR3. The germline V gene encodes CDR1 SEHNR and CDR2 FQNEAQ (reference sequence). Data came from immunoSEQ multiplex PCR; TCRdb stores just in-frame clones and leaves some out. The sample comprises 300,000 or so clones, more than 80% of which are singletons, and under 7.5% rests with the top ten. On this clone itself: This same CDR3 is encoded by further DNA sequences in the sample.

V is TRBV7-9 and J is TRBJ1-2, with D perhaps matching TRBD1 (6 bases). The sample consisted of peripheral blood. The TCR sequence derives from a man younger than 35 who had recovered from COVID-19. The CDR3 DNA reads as TGTGCCAGCAGCCCGGACAGCTATGGCTACACCTTC. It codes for CASSPDSYGYTF.